A single sample is the source of the 7 T cell receptor beta chains below, sequenced in a study of T-cell memory formation after mild COVID-19. MiXCR, applied by TCRdb to the 5' RACE reads, yields one record per CDR3 protein. The sample comprises 450,000 or so distinct CDR3 sequences, around a quarter of which are singletons, and around 12% rests with the top ten. Material for sequencing was PBMCs or a T cell subset sorted from them (not recorded which). These receptors came from an adult woman who had mild COVID-19 (a few samples of this study predate the infection). Cell type and time point are not known.

The chain employs TRBV29-1 and TRBJ2-2; D gene uncertain. CDR3 size: 14 residues. CDR1 is SQVTM, CDR2 ANQGSEA, per germline. V shed 1 base and J shed 1 base, with 7 bases lying between them. CDR3 residues: CSVEVQKNTGELFF. The CDR3 DNA reads as TGCAGCGTTGAAGTACAAAAGAACACCGGGGAGCTGTTTTTT.

This sequence joins TRBV24-1 and TRBJ1-2; D unresolved. V gave up 1 base and J gave up 7 bases, with 9 bases separating them. The CDR3 has 13 amino acids. The germline gives CDR1 KGHDR, CDR2 SFDVKD. The CDR3 reads CATSDLAGSGYTF. The DNA for the CDR3 is TGTGCCACCAGTGATTTAGCGGGGTCTGGCTACACCTTC.

The chain recombines TRBV11-2 with TRBJ1-1; TRBD1 is a possible D gene (6 bases). The CDR3 covers 19 residues. Germline-derived CDR1 and CDR2 are SGHAT and FQNNGV. V lost 1 base and J 1 base, leaving 22 bases between the germline ends. CDR3 in amino acids: CASSLARGQGPEPNTEAFF. CDR3 bases: TGTGCCAGCAGCTTAGCCCGCGGCCAGGGGCCGGAACCGAACACTGAAGCTTTCTTT.

This chain connects TRBV5-1 to TRBJ1-3; D uncertain. V was trimmed by 1 base and J by 1 base, leaving 9 bases between them. Per germline, CDR1 SGHRS and CDR2 YFSETQ. CDR3 length: 15 amino acids. DNA for the CDR3: TGCGCCAGCAGCTTGTCCGCAGTATCTGGAAACACCATATATTTT. Encoded protein: CASSLSAVSGNTIYF.

The V gene is TRBV6-5, the J gene TRBJ1-1, with D tentatively TRBD1 (5 bases). V lost 6 bases to trimming and J lost 5 bases, with 19 bases between them. The germline V gene encodes CDR1 MNHEY and CDR2 SVGAGI. CDR3 length equals 15 residues. In DNA, the CDR3 is TGTGCCAGCAGAATCTCCGCGGGGCACACGACTGAAGCTTTCTTT. Protein sequence: CASRISAGHTTEAFF.

V usage is TRBV6-5 and J usage is TRBJ2-6; TRBD1 is a possible D gene (5 bases). The V and J ends lost 0 bases and 12 bases respectively, with 12 bases between them. The CDR3 spans 14 residues. CDR1 is MNHEY, CDR2 SVGAGI, per germline. The CDR3: CASSYSPSQGVLTF. The CDR3 DNA is TGTGCCAGCAGTTACTCCCCTTCGCAGGGCGTCCTGACTTTC.

This clonotype was observed a handful of times. The rearrangement joins TRBV6-2 or TRBV6-3 to TRBJ2-3; TRBD1 might be the D (6 bases). The CDR3 consists of 13 residues. Trimming stripped 3 bases from V and 5 bases from J, with 9 bases between. Germline V gene sequence: CDR1 MNHEY, CDR2 SVGEGT. The CDR3 loop reads CASSYTGQDTQYF. The CDR3 coding sequence is TGTGCCAGCAGTTATACAGGGCAAGATACGCAGTATTTT.